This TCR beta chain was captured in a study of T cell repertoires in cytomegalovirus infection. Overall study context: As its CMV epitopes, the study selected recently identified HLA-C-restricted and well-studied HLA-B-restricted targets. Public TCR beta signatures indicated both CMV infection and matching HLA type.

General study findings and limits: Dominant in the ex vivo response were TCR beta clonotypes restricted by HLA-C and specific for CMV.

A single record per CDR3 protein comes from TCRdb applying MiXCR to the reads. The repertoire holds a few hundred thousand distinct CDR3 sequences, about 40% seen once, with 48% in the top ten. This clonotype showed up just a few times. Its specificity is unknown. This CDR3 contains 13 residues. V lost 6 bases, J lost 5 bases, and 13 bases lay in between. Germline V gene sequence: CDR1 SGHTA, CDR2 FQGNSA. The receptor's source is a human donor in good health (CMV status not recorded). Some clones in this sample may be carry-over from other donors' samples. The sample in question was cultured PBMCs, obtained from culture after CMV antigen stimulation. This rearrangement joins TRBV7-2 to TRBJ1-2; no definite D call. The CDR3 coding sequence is TGTGCCAGCAGTCTAGCGGGGATGTATGGCTACACCTTC. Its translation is CASSLAGMYGYTF.